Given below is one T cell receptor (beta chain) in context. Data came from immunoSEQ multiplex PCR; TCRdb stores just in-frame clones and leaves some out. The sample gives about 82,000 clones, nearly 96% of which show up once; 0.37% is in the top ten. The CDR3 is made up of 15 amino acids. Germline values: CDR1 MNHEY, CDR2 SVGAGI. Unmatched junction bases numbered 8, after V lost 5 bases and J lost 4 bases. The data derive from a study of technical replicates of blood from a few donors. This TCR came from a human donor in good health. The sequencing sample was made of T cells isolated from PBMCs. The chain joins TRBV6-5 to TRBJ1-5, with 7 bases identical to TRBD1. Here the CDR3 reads CASSRGDRGNQPQHF. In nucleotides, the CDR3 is TGTGCCAGCAGTCGTGGGGACAGAGGGAATCAGCCCCAGCATTTT.